The entry below describes one TCR beta chain. Clones were read by immunoSEQ multiplex PCR, and TCRdb kept only the in-frame ones, dropping some. The repertoire includes more than 100,000 clones, about 90% of them detected once, and roughly 3.6% sits in the top ten. The V end was cut by 5 bases, the J end by 0 bases, with 13 bases between. This CDR3 has 15 residues. CDR1 SEHNR and CDR2 FQNEAQ come from the germline V gene (reference sequence). This specimen belongs to a study of blood T cell repertoires in COVID-19. The chain is built from TRBV7-9 and TRBJ1-2; perhaps TRBD1 as D (6 bases). The sample comprised peripheral blood. This TCR came from a woman aged 55-70 years with acute or convalescent COVID-19. The CDR3 loop reads CASSPMDSPNYGYTF. The CDR3 DNA sequence: TGTGCCAGCAGCCCGATGGACAGCCCTAACTATGGCTACACCTTC. The variable domain in full, completed from reference TRBV7-9 and TRBJ1-2, reads DTGVSQNPRHKITKRGQNVTFRCDPISEHNRLYWYRQTLGQGPEFLTYFQNEAQLEKSRLLSDRFSAERPKGSFSTLEIQRTEQGDSAMYLCASSPMDSPNYGYTFGSGTRLTVV.